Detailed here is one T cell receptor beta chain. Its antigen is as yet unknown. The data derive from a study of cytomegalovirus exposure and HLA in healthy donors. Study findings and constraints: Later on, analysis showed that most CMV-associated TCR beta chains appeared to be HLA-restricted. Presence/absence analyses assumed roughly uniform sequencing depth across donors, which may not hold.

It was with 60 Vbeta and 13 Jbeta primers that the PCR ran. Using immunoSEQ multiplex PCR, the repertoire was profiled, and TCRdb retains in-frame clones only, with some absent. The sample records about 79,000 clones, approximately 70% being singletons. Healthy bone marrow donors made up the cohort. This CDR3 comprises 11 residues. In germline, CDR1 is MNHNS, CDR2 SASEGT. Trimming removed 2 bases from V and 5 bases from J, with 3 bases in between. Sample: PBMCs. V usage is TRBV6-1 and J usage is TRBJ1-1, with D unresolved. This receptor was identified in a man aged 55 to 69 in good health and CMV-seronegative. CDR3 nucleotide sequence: TGTGCCAGCAGTGAAATAACTGAAGCTTTCTTT. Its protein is CASSEITEAFF.